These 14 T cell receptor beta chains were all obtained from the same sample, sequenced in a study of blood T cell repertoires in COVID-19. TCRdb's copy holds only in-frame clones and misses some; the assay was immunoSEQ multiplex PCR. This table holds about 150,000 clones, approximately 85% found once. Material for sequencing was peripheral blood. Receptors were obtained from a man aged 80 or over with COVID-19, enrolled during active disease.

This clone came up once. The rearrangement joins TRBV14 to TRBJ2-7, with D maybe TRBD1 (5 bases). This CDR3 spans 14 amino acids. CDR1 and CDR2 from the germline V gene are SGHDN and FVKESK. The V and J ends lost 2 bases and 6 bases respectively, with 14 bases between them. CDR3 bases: TGTGCCAGCAGCCAATCCTACGGTAGGGGCGAGCAGTACTTC. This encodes CASSQSYGRGEQYF.

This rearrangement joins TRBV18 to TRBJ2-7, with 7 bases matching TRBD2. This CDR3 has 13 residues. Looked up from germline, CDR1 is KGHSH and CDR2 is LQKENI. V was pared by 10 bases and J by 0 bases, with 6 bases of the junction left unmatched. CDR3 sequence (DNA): TGTGCCACCCACCCGGGGGGCTCCTACGAGCAGTACTTC. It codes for CATHPGGSYEQYF.

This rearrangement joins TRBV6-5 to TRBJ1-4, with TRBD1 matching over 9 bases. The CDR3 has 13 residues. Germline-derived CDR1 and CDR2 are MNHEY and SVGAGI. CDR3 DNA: TGTGCGCATTCGGACAGGGGTAATGAAAAACTGTTTTTT. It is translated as CAHSDRGNEKLFF.

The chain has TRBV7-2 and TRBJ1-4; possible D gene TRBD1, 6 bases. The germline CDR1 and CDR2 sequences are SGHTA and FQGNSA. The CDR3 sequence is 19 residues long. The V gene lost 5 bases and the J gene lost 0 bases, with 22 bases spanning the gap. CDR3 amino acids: CASSLTDRKGFATNEKLFF. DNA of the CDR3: TGTGCCAGCAGCCTTACTGACAGGAAGGGGTTCGCAACTAATGAAAAACTGTTTTTT.

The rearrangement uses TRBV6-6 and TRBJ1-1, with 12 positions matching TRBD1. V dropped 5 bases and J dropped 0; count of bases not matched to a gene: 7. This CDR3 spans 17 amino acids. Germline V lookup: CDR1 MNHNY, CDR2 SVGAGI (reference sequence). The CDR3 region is CASSLRDRGLMNTEAFF. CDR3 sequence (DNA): TGTGCCAGCAGTCTCCGGGACAGGGGGCTTATGAACACTGAAGCTTTCTTT.

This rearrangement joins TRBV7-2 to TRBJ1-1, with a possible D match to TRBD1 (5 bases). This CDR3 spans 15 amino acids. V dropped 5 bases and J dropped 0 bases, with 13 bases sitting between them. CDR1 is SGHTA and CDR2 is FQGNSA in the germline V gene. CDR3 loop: CASSPSGLLNTEAFF. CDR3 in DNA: TGTGCCAGCAGCCCCTCAGGGTTGTTGAACACTGAAGCTTTCTTT.

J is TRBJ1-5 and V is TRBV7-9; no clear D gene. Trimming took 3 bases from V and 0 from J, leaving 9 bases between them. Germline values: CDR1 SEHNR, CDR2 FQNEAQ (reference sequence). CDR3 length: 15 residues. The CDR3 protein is CASSLAGSSNQPQHF. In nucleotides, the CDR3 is TGTGCCAGCAGCTTGGCCGGGAGTAGCAATCAGCCCCAGCATTTT. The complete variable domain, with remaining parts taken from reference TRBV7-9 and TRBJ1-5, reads DTGVSQNPRHKITKRGQNVTFRCDPISEHNRLYWYRQTLGQGPEFLTYFQNEAQLEKSRLLSDRFSAERPKGSFSTLEIQRTEQGDSAMYLCASSLAGSSNQPQHFGDGTRLSIL.

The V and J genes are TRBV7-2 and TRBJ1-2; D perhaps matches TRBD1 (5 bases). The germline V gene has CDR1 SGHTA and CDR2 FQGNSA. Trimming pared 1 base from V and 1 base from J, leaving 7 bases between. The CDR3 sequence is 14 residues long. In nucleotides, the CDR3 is TGTGCCAGCAGCTTAGGGGGGGTTAACTATGGCTACACCTTC. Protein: CASSLGGVNYGYTF.

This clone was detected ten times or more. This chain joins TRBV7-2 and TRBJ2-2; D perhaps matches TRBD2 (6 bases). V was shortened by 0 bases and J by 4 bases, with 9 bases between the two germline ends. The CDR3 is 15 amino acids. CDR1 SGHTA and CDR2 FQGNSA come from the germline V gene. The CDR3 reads CASSLAREITGELFF. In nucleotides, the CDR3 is TGTGCCAGCAGCTTAGCCCGGGAGATCACCGGGGAGCTGTTTTTT.

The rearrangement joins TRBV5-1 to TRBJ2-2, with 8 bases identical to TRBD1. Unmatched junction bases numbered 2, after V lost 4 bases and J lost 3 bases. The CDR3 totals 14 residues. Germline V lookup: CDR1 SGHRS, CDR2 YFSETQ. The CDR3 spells CASSKGQDTGELFF. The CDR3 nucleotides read TGCGCCAGCAGCAAGGGACAGGACACCGGGGAGCTGTTTTTT.

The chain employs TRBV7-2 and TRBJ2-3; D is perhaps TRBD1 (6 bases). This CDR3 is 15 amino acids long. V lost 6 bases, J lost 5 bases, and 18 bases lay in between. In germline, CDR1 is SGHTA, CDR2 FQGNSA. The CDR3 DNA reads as TGTGCCAGCAGTTACTACCAGGGGAGAGGAGATACGCAGTATTTT. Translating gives CASSYYQGRGDTQYF.

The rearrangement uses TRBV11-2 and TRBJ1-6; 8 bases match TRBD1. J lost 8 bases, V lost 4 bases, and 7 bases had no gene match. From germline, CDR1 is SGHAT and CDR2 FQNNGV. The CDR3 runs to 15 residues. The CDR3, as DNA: TGTGCCAGCAGCTCAAGACAGGGGTGGGATTCACCCCTCCACTTT. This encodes CASSSRQGWDSPLHF.

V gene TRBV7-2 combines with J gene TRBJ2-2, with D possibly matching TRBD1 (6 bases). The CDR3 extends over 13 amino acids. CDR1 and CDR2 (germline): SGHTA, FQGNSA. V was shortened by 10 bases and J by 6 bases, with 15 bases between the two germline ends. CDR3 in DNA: TGTGCCATCTTTCCAGGGGATCCCGGGGAGCTGTTTTTT. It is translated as CAIFPGDPGELFF.

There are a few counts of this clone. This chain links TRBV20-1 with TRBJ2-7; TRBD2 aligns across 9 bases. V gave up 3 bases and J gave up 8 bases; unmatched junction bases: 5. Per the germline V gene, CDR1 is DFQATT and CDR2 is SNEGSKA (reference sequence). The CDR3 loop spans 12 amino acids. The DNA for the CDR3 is TGCAGTGCTAGTATAGCGGGGGAACAGCAGTACTTC. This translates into CSASIAGEQQYF.